Each of the 8 T cell receptor beta chains below was sequenced from the same sample in a study of shared clonotypes between healthy human individuals. Repertoires were generated with immunoSEQ multiplex PCR, while TCRdb's copy carries only in-frame clones and drops some. This table holds a few million clones, more than 80% found once. Specimen: naive CD4+ T cells sorted from blood. Indicated subset: CD45RA+ positively selected. Source of these receptors: a man aged 18-30 years in good health.

The V and J genes are TRBV28 and TRBJ1-2; D gene uncertain. This CDR3 has 14 amino acids. Trimming cost V 4 bases and J 4 bases, with 13 bases left between them. Germline lookup yields CDR1 MDHEN and CDR2 SYDVKM. This CDR3 is CASSSPGRAYGYTF. CDR3 coding DNA: TGTGCCAGCAGTTCCCCGGGGAGGGCCTATGGCTACACCTTC.

Turning to this clone: Other DNA variants within this sample encode the same CDR3. The chain uses TRBV5-1 and TRBJ1-4; D gene unclear. Between the trimmed V and J ends, which lost 3 bases and 3 bases, there was a span of 6 bases. Germline CDR1 and CDR2: SGHRS and YFSETQ. This CDR3 comprises 13 residues. CDR3 nucleotide sequence: TGCGCCAGCAGCTCGGGTCCTAATGAAAAACTGTTTTTT. This sequence encodes CASSSGPNEKLFF.

The V gene is TRBV9, the J gene TRBJ1-3; D gene uncertain. Trimming removed 0 bases at V and 0 bases at J, with 16 bases between. Germline V gene data show CDR1 as SGDLS and CDR2 as YYNGEE. The CDR3 totals 18 residues. DNA for the CDR3: TGTGCCAGCAGCGTAGCTGGGGTGGGATCCGTCTCTGGAAACACCATATATTTT. Translated, it gives CASSVAGVGSVSGNTIYF.

The chain is built from TRBV5-5 and TRBJ2-3; D is unclear. V was shortened by 6 bases and J by 2 bases, with 7 bases between the two germline ends. CDR1 is SGHKS, CDR2 YYEKEE, per germline (reference sequence). The CDR3 consists of 12 residues. CDR3 amino acids: CASNPNTDTQYF. The CDR3 DNA sequence: TGTGCCAGCAACCCAAACACAGATACGCAGTATTTT. Based on the CDR3 plus reference TRBV5-5 and TRBJ2-3, the full variable domain is DAGVTQSPTHLIKTRGQQVTLRCSPISGHKSVSWYQQVLGQGPQFIFQYYEKEERGRGNFPDRFSARQFPNYSSELNVNALLLGDSALYLCASNPNTDTQYFGPGTRLTVL.

Regarding this clone: Other nucleotide sequences from this sample produce the same CDR3. This chain joins TRBV6-6 and TRBJ1-2; the D is unclear. Germline V gives CDR1 MNHNY, CDR2 SVGAGI (reference sequence). Trimming took 2 bases from V and 2 from J, leaving 6 bases between them. The CDR3 contains 13 residues. CDR3 loop: CASSYSLNYGYTF. The CDR3 nucleotides are TGTGCCAGCAGTTACAGCCTCAACTATGGCTACACCTTC.

V and J are TRBV15 and TRBJ2-4; TRBD2 agrees at 9 bases. Germline trimming cut 1 base from V and 4 bases from J; bases unmatched to any gene: 2. The germline V gene encodes CDR1 LNHNV and CDR2 YYDKDF (reference sequence). This CDR3 region has 15 residues. The CDR3: CATSRGTSDKNIQYF. In DNA form, the CDR3 reads TGTGCCACCAGCAGAGGGACTAGCGATAAAAACATTCAGTACTTC.

The J gene is TRBJ1-2, the V gene TRBV5-3, with no clear D. TRBV5-3 is sorted into the ORF group, with uncertain function. V dropped 0 bases and J dropped 4 bases, with 16 bases sitting between them. The length of the CDR3 is 16 residues. The CDR3 loop reads CARSLAPREKGYGYTF. In DNA form, the CDR3 reads TGTGCCAGAAGCTTGGCCCCCCGGGAAAAAGGCTATGGCTACACCTTC.

This clone was recorded only once. Distinct nucleotide sequences in the sample also encode this CDR3. The chain couples TRBV5-1 to TRBJ1-4, with TRBD1 matching 9 bases. Germline V CDR1 and CDR2: SGHRS, YFSETQ. This CDR3 has 15 amino acids. V shed 0 bases and J 7 bases; nucleotides not matched to a gene: 4. For the CDR3, the DNA is TGCGCCAGCAGCTTGGGGGACAGGGTTGGTGAAAAACTGTTTTTT. This encodes CASSLGDRVGEKLFF.